Shown below are 13 T cell receptor beta chains from a single sample sequenced in a study of human thymus T cells. Thymus specimens were resections from corrective heart surgery. Generated by immunoSEQ multiplex PCR, the TCRdb table keeps only in-frame clones and is missing some. The table includes about 78,000 clones, around 96% detected once. The sequencing input was thymus tissue. The receptors originated from a boy under two years old with a congenital heart defect but otherwise immunologically healthy.

The chain couples TRBV6-1 to TRBJ2-5; 7 nucleotides line up with TRBD2. With 4 bases clipped from V and 3 bases from J, the junction kept 5 bases outside the gene matches. There are 14 residues in the CDR3. Germline values: CDR1 MNHNS, CDR2 SASEGT. The CDR3 is CASSGWGGEETQYF. The CDR3 DNA is TGTGCCAGCAGTGGTTGGGGGGGAGAAGAGACCCAGTACTTC.

The genes are TRBV19 and TRBJ1-5; D may be TRBD1 (5 bases). V was pared by 1 base and J by 3 bases, with 16 bases between. Germline V gives CDR1 LNHDA, CDR2 SQIVND (reference sequence). The CDR3 covers 17 residues. The CDR3 nucleotides are TGTGCCAGTAGTATAGGCCAGCAAAAGGGGCACAATCAGCCCCAGCATTTT. This translates into CASSIGQQKGHNQPQHF.

J is TRBJ1-5 and V is TRBV12-5; D might be TRBD1 (6 bases). Germline V gives CDR1 LGHNT, CDR2 FRNRAP. V lost 1 base to trimming and J lost 1 base, with 11 bases between them. The CDR3 spans 16 residues. CDR3 DNA sequence: TGTGCTAGTGGTTTGGACCTGGGACACAGCAATCAGCCCCAGCATTTT. This gives the protein CASGLDLGHSNQPQHF.

This clone has a single count. The chain recombines TRBV23-1 with TRBJ2-3; D is uncertain. TRBV23-1 is given ORF status, its function remaining uncertain. This CDR3 is 20 amino acids long. V was shortened by 0 bases and J by 3 bases, with 25 bases between the two germline ends. The CDR3 DNA sequence: TGCGCCAGCAGTCAATCGCGGCAGCCGACCTGGGGTAAGGAGACAGATACGCAGTATTTT. This sequence encodes CASSQSRQPTWGKETDTQYF.

The chain combines TRBV30 with TRBJ2-7; D remains ambiguous. The ends were cut back, 5 bases at V and 3 bases at J, with 11 bases in the middle. CDR3 length: 12 amino acids. Germline loops: CDR1 GTSNPN, CDR2 SVGIG (reference sequence). Here the CDR3 reads CAWGDWVYEQYF. CDR3 bases: TGTGCCTGGGGAGACTGGGTCTACGAGCAGTACTTC.

The CDR3 DNA reads TGTGCCAGTAGTGGGGGGGATGAAAAACTGTTTTTT. It codes for CASSGGDEKLFF. The chain recombines TRBV19 with TRBJ1-4; D possibly corresponds to TRBD1 (5 bases). V lost 5 bases and J 6 bases, leaving 7 bases between the germline ends. The CDR3 covers 12 residues. Germline CDR1 LNHDA, CDR2 SQIVND (reference sequence).

The chain combines TRBV18 with TRBJ2-7, with TRBD2 matching 12 bases. In germline, CDR1 is KGHSH, CDR2 LQKENI. Losses at the gene ends were 2 bases for V and 7 bases for J; bases not matched to a gene: 0. The CDR3 has 13 residues. Written as DNA, the CDR3 is TGTGCCAGCTCACCAACTAGCGGGGGGGAGCAGTACTTC. Its translation is CASSPTSGGEQYF.

The chain uses TRBV5-1 and TRBJ2-7, with 8 nucleotides matching TRBD1. The CDR3 loop spans 13 amino acids. Germline CDR1 and CDR2: SGHRS and YFSETQ. The ends lost 3 bases at V and 3 bases at J; junction bases unmatched: 2. The CDR3 protein is CASSWTGNYEQYF. The CDR3 DNA reads TGCGCCAGCAGCTGGACAGGGAACTACGAGCAGTACTTC.

V and J are TRBV4-3 and TRBJ1-2, with a possible D match to TRBD1 (5 bases). The V and J ends lost 4 bases and 2 bases respectively, with 14 bases between them. The CDR3 is made up of 15 amino acids. Germline CDR1 and CDR2: LGHNA and YSLEER. The CDR3 DNA follows: TGCGCCAGCAGCCGGGGGTTTGGGGGAAACTATGGCTACACCTTC. Translation: CASSRGFGGNYGYTF.

This chain connects TRBV6-5 to TRBJ1-5; D is unresolved. V shed 4 bases and J shed 0 bases, with 10 bases lying between them. CDR1 MNHEY and CDR2 SVGAGI come from the germline V gene. The CDR3 extends over 15 amino acids. The CDR3 DNA reads as TGTGCCAGCAGTTCAGTCCCTTATAGCAATCAGCCCCAGCATTTT. Protein product: CASSSVPYSNQPQHF.

In its sample, this clone was seen once. The chain has TRBV4-1 and TRBJ2-7; no firm D call. With 4 bases removed from V and 6 bases from J, the gap between germline ends came to 13 bases. CDR1 is MGHRA and CDR2 is YSYEKL in the germline V gene. This CDR3 has 13 residues. In DNA form, the CDR3 reads TGCGCCAGCAGCCCCCCGACCTTGGGCGAGCAGTACTTC. Protein product: CASSPPTLGEQYF.

CDR3 in amino acids: CASSPPMTGVVGVSEAFF. CDR3 DNA sequence: TGTGCCAGCAGCCCCCCCATGACAGGGGTCGTCGGGGTTAGTGAAGCTTTCTTT. The chain employs TRBV9 and TRBJ1-1; 8 nucleotides match TRBD1. CDR3 length equals 18 residues. The V gene's germline CDR1 is SGDLS and CDR2 YYNGEE. V shed 4 bases, J shed 7 bases, and the junction held 21 bases outside the gene matches.

The chain employs TRBV6-1 and TRBJ2-7; no reliable D call. Trimming took off 9 bases at V and 2 bases at J, with 17 bases between the two ends. The germline V gene has CDR1 MNHNS and CDR2 SASEGT. This CDR3 has 14 amino acids. CDR3 sequence reads: CASTPPRVTYEQYF. The DNA of the CDR3 is TGTGCCAGTACTCCCCCTAGGGTTACCTACGAGCAGTACTTC.